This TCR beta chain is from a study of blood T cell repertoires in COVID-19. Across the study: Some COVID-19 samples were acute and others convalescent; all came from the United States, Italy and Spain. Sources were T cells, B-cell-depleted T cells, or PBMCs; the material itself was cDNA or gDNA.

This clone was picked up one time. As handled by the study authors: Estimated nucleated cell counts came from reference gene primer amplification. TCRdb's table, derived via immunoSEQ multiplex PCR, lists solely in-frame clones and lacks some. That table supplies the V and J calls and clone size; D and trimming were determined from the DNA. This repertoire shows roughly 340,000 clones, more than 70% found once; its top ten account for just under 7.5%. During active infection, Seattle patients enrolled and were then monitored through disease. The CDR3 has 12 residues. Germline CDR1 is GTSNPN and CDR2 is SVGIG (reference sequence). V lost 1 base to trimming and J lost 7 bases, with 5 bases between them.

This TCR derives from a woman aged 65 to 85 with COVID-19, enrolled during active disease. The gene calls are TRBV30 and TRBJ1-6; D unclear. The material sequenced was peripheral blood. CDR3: CAWSARNSPLHF. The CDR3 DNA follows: TGTGCCTGGAGTGCCCGGAATTCACCCCTCCACTTT.